This T cell receptor (beta chain) was captured by sequencing in a study of blood T cell repertoires in COVID-19. Looking at the study overall: Sources were T cells, B-cell-depleted T cells, or PBMCs; the material itself was cDNA or gDNA.

Trimming cost V 3 bases and J 5 bases, with 17 bases left between them. This CDR3 has 16 residues. Germline V gene data show CDR1 as SGHDT and CDR2 as YYEEEE. Repertoires were generated with immunoSEQ multiplex PCR, while TCRdb's copy carries only in-frame clones and drops some. The sample has some 30,000 clones; around 85% are singletons. The V gene is TRBV5-6, the J gene TRBJ1-4; possible D gene TRBD1, 5 bases. The sequenced sample consisted of peripheral blood. The source is a woman of 80 years or more with active or convalescent COVID-19. This CDR3 reads CASSSLSRGGNEKLFF. CDR3 nucleotide sequence: TGTGCCAGCAGCTCACTTAGTAGGGGAGGGAATGAAAAACTGTTTTTT.